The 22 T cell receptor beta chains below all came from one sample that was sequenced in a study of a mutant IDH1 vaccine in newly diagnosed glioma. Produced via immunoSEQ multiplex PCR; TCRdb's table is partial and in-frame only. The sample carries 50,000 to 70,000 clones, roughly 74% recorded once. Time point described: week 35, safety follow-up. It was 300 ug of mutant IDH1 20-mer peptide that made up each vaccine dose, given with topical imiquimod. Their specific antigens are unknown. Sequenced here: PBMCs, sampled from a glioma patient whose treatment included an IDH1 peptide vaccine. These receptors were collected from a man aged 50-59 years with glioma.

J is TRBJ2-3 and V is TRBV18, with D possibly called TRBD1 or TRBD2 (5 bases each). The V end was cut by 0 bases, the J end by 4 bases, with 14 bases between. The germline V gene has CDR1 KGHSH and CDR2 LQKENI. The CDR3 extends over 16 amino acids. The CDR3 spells CASSPPGDGHPDTQYF. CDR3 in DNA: TGTGCCAGCTCACCACCGGGAGACGGACATCCAGATACGCAGTATTTT.

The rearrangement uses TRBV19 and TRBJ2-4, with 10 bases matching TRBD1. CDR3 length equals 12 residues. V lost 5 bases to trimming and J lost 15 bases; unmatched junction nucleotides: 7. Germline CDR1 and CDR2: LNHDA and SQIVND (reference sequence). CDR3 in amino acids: CASSGDRGRGYF. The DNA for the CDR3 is TGTGCCAGTAGTGGGGACAGGGGACGAGGGTACTTC. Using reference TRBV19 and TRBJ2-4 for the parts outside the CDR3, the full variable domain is DGGITQSPKYLFRKEGQNVTLSCEQNLNHDAMYWYRQDPGQGLRLIYYSQIVNDFQKGDIAEGYSVSREKKESFPLTVTSAQKNPTAFYLCASSGDRGRGYFGAGTRLSVL.

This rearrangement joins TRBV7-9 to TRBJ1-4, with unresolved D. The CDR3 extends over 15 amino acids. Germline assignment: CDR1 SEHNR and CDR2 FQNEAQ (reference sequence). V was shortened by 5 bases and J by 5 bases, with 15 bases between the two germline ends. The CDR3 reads CASSHPRGLNEKLFF. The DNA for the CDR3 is TGTGCCAGCAGCCACCCCCGGGGATTGAATGAAAAACTGTTTTTT.

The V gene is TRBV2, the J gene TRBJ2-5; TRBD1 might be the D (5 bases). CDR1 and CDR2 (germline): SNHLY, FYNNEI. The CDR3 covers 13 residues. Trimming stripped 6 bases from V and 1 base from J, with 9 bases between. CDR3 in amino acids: CASRLDIQETQYF. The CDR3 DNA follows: TGTGCCAGCAGACTGGACATCCAAGAGACCCAGTACTTC.

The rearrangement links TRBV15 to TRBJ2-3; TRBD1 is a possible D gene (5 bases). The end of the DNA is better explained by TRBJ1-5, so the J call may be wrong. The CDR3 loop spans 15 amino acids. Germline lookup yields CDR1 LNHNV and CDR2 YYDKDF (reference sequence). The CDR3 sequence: CATSGRARGTDTQHF. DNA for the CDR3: TGTGCCACCAGCGGCAGGGCGAGGGGCACAGATACGCAGCATTTT.

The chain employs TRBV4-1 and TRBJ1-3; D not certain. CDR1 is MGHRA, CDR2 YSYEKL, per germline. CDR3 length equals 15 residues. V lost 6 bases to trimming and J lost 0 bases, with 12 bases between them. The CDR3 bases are TGCGCCAGCAGTCTCGTCACAGCCTCTGGAAACACCATATATTTT. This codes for CASSLVTASGNTIYF.

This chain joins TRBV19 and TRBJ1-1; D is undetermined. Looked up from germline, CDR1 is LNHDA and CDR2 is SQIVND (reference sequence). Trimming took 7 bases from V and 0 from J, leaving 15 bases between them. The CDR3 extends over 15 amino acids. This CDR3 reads CASTPGGKMNTEAFF. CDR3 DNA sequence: TGTGCCAGTACCCCAGGAGGCAAAATGAACACTGAAGCTTTCTTT. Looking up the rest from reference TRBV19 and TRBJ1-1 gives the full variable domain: DGGITQSPKYLFRKEGQNVTLSCEQNLNHDAMYWYRQDPGQGLRLIYYSQIVNDFQKGDIAEGYSVSREKKESFPLTVTSAQKNPTAFYLCASTPGGKMNTEAFFGQGTRLTVV.

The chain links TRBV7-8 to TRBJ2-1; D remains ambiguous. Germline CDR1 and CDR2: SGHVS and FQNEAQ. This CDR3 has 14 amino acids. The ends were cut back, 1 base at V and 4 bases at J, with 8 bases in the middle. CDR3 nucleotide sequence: TGTGCCAGCAGCTTAGGGCCAGCTTACAATGAGCAGTTCTTC. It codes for CASSLGPAYNEQFF.

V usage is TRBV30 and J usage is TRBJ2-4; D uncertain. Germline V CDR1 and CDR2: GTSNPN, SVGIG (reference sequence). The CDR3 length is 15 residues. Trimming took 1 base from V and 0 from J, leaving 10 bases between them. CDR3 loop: CAWSEGTVAKNIQYF. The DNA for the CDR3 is TGTGCCTGGAGTGAGGGCACGGTAGCCAAAAACATTCAGTACTTC.

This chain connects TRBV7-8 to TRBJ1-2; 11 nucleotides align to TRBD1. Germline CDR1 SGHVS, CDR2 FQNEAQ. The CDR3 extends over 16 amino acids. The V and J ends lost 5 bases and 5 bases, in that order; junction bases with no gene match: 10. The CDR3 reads CASSPLTGTGGYGYTF. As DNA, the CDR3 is TGTGCCAGCAGCCCACTTACCGGGACAGGGGGATATGGCTACACCTTC.

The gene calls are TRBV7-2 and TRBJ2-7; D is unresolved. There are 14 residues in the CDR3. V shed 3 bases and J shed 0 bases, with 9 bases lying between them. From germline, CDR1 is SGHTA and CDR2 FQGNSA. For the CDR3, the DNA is TGTGCCAGCAGCTTCCGTTCGAGCTCCTACGAGCAGTACTTC. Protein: CASSFRSSSYEQYF.

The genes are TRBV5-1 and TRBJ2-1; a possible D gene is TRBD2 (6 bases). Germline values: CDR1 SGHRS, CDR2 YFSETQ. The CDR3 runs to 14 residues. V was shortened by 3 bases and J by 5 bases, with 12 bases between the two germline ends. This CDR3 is CASSYSTGDNEQFF. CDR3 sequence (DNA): TGCGCCAGCAGCTATTCGACGGGGGACAATGAGCAGTTCTTC.

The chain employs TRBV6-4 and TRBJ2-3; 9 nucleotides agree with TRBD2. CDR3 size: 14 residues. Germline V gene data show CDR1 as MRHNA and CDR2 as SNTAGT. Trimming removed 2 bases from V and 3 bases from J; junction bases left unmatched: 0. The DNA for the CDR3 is TGTGCCAGCAGTGACGGACTAGCGACAGATACGCAGTATTTT. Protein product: CASSDGLATDTQYF.

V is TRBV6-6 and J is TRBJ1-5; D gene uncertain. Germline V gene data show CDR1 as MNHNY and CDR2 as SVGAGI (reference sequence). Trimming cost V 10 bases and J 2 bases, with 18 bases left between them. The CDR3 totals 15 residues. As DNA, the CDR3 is TGTGCCACTAGTTACCGACGGGGAGGCAATCAGCCCCAGCATTTT. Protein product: CATSYRRGGNQPQHF.

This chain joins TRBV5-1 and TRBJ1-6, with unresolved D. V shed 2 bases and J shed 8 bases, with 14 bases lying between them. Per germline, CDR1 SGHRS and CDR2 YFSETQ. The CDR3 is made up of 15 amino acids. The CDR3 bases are TGCGCCAGCAGCTTATCGGGTTTCAGAGATTCACCCCTCCACTTT. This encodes CASSLSGFRDSPLHF.

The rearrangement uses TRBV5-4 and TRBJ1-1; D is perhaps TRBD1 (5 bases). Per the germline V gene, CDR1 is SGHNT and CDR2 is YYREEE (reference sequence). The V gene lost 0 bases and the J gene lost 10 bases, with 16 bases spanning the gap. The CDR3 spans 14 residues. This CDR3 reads CASSLAGRVSGAFF. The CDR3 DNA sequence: TGTGCCAGCAGCTTGGCAGGGAGGGTATCGGGAGCTTTCTTT.

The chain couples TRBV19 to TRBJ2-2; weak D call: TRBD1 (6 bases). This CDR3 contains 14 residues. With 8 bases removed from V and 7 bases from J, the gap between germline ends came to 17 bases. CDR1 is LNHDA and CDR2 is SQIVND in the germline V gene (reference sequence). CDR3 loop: CASAPRQADGELFF. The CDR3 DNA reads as TGTGCCAGTGCTCCAAGACAGGCGGACGGGGAGCTGTTTTTT.

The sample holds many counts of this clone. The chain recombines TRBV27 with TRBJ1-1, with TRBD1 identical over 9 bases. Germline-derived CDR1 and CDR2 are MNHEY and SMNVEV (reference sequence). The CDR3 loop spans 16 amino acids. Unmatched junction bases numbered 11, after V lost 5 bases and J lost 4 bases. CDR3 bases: TGTGCCAGCAGTCCCAACAGGGGGCGCGTGGGCACTGAAGCTTTCTTT. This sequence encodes CASSPNRGRVGTEAFF.

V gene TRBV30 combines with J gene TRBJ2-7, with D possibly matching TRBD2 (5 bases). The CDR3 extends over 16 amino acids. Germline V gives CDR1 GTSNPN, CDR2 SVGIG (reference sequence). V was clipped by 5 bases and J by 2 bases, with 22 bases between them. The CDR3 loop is CAWGAPQQSRAYEQYF. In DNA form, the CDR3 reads TGTGCCTGGGGAGCCCCCCAACAGTCGAGGGCCTACGAGCAGTACTTC.

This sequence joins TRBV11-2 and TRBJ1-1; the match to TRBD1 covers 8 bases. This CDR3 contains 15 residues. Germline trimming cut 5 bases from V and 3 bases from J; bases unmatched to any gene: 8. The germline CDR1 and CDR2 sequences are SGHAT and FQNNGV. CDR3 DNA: TGTGCCAGCAGCCGAGGGACAGGAATGGACACTGAAGCTTTCTTT. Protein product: CASSRGTGMDTEAFF.

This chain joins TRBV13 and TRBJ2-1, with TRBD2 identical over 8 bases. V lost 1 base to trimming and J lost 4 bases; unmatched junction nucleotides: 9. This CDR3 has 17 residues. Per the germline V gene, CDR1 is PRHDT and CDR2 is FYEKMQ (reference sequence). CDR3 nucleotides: TGTGCCAGCAGCTTAGTCGGGAAGGGCGGGGGGTACAATGAGCAGTTCTTC. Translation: CASSLVGKGGGYNEQFF.

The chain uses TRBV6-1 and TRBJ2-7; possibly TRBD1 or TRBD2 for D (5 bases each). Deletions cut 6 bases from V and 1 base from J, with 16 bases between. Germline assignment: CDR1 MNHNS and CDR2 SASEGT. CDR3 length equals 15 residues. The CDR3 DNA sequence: TGTGCCAGCAGGAGGAAGGGGAGCACGTCCTACGAGCAGTACTTC. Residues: CASRRKGSTSYEQYF.